These 6 T cell receptor beta chains share one sample of origin, sequenced in a study of cytomegalovirus exposure and HLA in healthy donors. Libraries were prepared by immunoSEQ multiplex PCR; TCRdb keeps only in-frame clonotypes and omits some of them. This sample carries roughly 190,000 clones, about 83% of them seen once, and the ten largest clones take more than 1.4%. The sample comprised PBMCs. The receptors derive from a woman under 30 in good health and CMV-seronegative.

The table lists this clone with a few counts. The chain is built from TRBV28 and TRBJ1-4; the D gene is possibly TRBD1 (5 bases). CDR3 length: 20 amino acids. Germline V gene sequence: CDR1 MDHEN, CDR2 SYDVKM. V lost 3 bases and J lost 1, with 24 bases in between. The chain's CDR3 is CASSFQTPGLLWVTNEKLFF. Written as DNA, the CDR3 is TGTGCCAGCAGTTTCCAAACACCGGGACTGCTTTGGGTAACTAATGAAAAACTGTTTTTT.

This clone turned up a few times. The chain is built from TRBV5-8 and TRBJ1-2; 7 nucleotides match TRBD1. Per the germline V gene, CDR1 is SGHTS and CDR2 is YDEGEE. V was clipped by 6 bases and J by 3 bases; unmatched bases: 8. The CDR3 runs to 14 residues. The CDR3 region has the DNA TGTGCCAGCATCCCAGGGGGACACTACTATGGCTACACCTTC. Encoded protein: CASIPGGHYYGYTF.

This clone showed up just once. V and J are TRBV19 and TRBJ2-5; the D gene is possibly TRBD1 (5 bases). Germline lookup yields CDR1 LNHDA and CDR2 SQIVND (reference sequence). This CDR3 comprises 13 residues. The germline V and J ends were trimmed by 3 bases and 2 bases, with 7 bases remaining between them. CDR3 coding DNA: TGTGCCAGTAGTATGCAGGGTCAAGAGACCCAGTACTTC. This translates into CASSMQGQETQYF.

The rearrangement uses TRBV27 and TRBJ2-7; 8 bases fit TRBD1. CDR3 length equals 18 residues. J was trimmed by 2 bases and V by 4 bases; bases with no gene match: 16. Per germline, CDR1 MNHEY and CDR2 SMNVEV (reference sequence). The CDR3 loop is CASSSPRTGWSEAYEQYF. The CDR3 DNA reads TGTGCCAGCAGTTCGCCCAGGACAGGGTGGTCGGAAGCCTACGAGCAGTACTTC.

V usage is TRBV5-8 and J usage is TRBJ2-7; 9 nucleotides line up with TRBD2. The CDR3 consists of 13 residues. V trimming: 5 bases; J trimming: 5 bases; junction bases outside the gene matches: 5. Germline loops: CDR1 SGHTS, CDR2 YDEGEE. CDR3 amino acids: CASSLQRGDEQYF. The CDR3 DNA is TGTGCCAGCAGTTTACAGCGGGGGGACGAGCAGTACTTC.

The chain has TRBV6-1 and TRBJ1-1; 7 bases line up with TRBD1. Germline CDR1 MNHNS, CDR2 SASEGT. This CDR3 region has 14 residues. Trimming removed 2 bases from V and 4 bases from J; junction bases left unmatched: 4. CDR3 DNA sequence: TGTGCCAGCAGTGAAAGACAGGGTGGCACTGAAGCTTTCTTT. Translating it yields CASSERQGGTEAFF.